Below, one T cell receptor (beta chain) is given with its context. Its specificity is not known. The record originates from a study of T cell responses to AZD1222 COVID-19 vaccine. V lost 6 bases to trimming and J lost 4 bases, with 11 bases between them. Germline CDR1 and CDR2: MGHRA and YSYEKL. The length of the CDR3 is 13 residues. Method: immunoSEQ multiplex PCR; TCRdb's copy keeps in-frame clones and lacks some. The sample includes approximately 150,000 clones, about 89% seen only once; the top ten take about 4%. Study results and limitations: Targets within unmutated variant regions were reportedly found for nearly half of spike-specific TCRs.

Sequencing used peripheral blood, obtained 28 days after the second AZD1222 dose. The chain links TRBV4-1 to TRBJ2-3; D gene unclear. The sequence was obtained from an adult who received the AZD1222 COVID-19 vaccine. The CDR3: CASSPLPADTQYF. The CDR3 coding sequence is TGCGCCAGCAGTCCCCTTCCAGCAGATACGCAGTATTTT.